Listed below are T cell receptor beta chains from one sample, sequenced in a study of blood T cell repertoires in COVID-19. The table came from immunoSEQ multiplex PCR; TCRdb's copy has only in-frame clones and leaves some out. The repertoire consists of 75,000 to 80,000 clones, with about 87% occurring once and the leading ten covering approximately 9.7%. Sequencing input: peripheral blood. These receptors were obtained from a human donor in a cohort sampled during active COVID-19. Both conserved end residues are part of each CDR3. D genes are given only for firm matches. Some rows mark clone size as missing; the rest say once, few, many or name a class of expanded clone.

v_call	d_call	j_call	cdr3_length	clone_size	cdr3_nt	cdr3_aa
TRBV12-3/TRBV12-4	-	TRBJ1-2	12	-	TGTGCCAGCAGTTCGCAGGGCGATGGCTACACCTTC	CASSSQGDGYTF
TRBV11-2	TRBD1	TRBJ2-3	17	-	TGTGCCAGCAGCTTAGCCACGACAGGGGCCGGGCCAGATACGCAGTATTTT	CASSLATTGAGPDTQYF
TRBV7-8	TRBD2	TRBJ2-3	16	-	TGTGCCAGCAGCTTAGGGACTAGCGGGCGCGCAGATACGCAGTATTTT	CASSLGTSGRADTQYF
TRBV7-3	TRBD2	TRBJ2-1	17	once	TGTGCCAGCAGCCCGGGACTTACGCGGGGGGTGGGCGATGAGCAGTTCTTC	CASSPGLTRGVGDEQFF
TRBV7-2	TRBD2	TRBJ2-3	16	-	TGTGCCAGCAGCTCCCGGACTAGCGGGGTAGCAGATACGCAGTATTTT	CASSSRTSGVADTQYF
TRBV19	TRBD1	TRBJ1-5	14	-	TGTGCCAGTAGTACCCCCGGGACAGGCCAGCCCCAGCATTTT	CASSTPGTGQPQHF
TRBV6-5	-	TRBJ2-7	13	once	TGTGCCAGCAGTTACGGGCGCACCTACGAGCAGTACTTC	CASSYGRTYEQYF
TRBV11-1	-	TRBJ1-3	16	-	TGTGCCAGCAGTTCGACCAGGGATCAAGCTGGAAACACCATATATTTT	CASSSTRDQAGNTIYF
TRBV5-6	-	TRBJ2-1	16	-	TGTGCCAGCAGCTTCTCCGGGGTCGGCTCCTACAATGAGCAGTTCTTC	CASSFSGVGSYNEQFF
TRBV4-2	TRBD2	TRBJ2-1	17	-	TGTGCCAGCAGCCCCCAACATAGCGGGGGGCCCTACAATGAGCAGTTCTTC	CASSPQHSGGPYNEQFF
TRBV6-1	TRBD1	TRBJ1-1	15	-	TGTGCCAGCAGTGAACTGACAGGGGGCGTAACTGAAGCTTTCTTT	CASSELTGGVTEAFF
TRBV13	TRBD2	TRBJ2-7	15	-	TGTGCCAGCAGCCCTTCTAGCGGCGAGGCCTCCGAGCAGTACTTC	CASSPSSGEASEQYF
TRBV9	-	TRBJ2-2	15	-	TGTGCCAGCACTTTGCGGGCGCGTCACACCGGGGAGCTGTTTTTT	CASTLRARHTGELFF
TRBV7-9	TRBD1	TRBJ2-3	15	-	TGTGCCAGCAGCCTCGGACAGGCGAGCACAGATACGCAGTATTTT	CASSLGQASTDTQYF
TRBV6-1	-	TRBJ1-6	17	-	TGTGCCAGCAGTGTTCTAGCAGTCAATTATTATAATTCACCCCTCCACTTT	CASSVLAVNYYNSPLHF
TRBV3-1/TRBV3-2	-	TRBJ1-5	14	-	TGTGCCAGCAGCCCCCTCGGGTTGAATCAGCCCCAGCATTTT	CASSPLGLNQPQHF
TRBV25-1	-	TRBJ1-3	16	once	TGTGCCAGCAGTGAATCGGGGGGCGGCTCTGGAAACACCATATATTTT	CASSESGGGSGNTIYF
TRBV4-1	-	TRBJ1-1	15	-	TGCGCCAGCAGCCAAGAGGACAGAGAAAACACTGAAGCTTTCTTT	CASSQEDRENTEAFF
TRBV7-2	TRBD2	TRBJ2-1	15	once	TGTGCCAGCAGCCCTAGCGGGGGGGCCGGAAATGAGCAGTTCTTC	CASSPSGGAGNEQFF
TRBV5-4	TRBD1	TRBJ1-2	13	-	TGTGCCAGCAGCCCGGACAGGGGTAATGGCTACACCTTC	CASSPDRGNGYTF
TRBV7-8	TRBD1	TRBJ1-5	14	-	TGTGCCAGCAGCAACCCGACAGGGAATCAGCCCCAGCATTTT	CASSNPTGNQPQHF
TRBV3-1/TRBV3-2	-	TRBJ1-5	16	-	TGTGCCAGCAGCGATGCGGGCGGCATAAGCAATCAGCCCCAGCATTTT	CASSDAGGISNQPQHF
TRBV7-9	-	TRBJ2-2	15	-	TGTGCCAGCAGCTTAACAGGGATTGGGATCGGGGAGCTGTTTTTT	CASSLTGIGIGELFF
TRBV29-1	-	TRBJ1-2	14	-	TGCAGCGCTATCGGACAGAGCGATAACTATGGCTACACCTTC	CSAIGQSDNYGYTF
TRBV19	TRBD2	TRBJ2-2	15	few	TGTGCCAGTAGTAGGCTAGCGGGAGAAACCGGGGAGCTGTTTTTT	CASSRLAGETGELFF
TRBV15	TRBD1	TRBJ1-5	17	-	TGTGCCACCAGCAGAAAAAAACAGGGGGGGGAATATCAGCCCCAGCATTTT	CATSRKKQGGEYQPQHF
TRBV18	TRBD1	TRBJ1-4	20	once	TGTGCCAGCTCGCCAGCTACGCCTGGGACAGGTGCCTGGACTAATGAAAAACTGTTTTTT	CASSPATPGTGAWTNEKLFF
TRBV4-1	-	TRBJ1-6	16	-	TGCGCCAGCAGCCCACCAGGGCCAGGCGGTGATTCACCCCTCCACTTT	CASSPPGPGGDSPLHF
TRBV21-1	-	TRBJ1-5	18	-	TGTGCCAGCAGCAAAGGTGCGGGGCCGACCTTTCTGGATCAGCCCCAGCATTTT	CASSKGAGPTFLDQPQHF
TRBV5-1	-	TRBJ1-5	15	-	TGCGCCAGCAGCTTGGAGGGCGGGGGGGTTCAGCCCCAGCATTTT	CASSLEGGGVQPQHF
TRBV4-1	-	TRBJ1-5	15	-	TGCGCCAGCAGCCAAGAGCCCGGGGTCAATCAGCCCCAGCATTTT	CASSQEPGVNQPQHF
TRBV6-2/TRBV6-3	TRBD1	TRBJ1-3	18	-	TGTGCCAGCAGTTACTCGATCCCTGGACAGGGGGCTGGAAACACCATATATTTT	CASSYSIPGQGAGNTIYF
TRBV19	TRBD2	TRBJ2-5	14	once	TGTGCCAGTAACGCGGGAGGCATTAAGGGGACCCAGTACTTC	CASNAGGIKGTQYF
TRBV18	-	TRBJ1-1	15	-	TGTGCCAGCTCACCTTATAGGGAGGGTACGACTGAAGCTTTCTTT	CASSPYREGTTEAFF
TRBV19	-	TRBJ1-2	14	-	TGTGCCAGTAGTTTTATCAGGGAAGGCTATGGCTACACCTTC	CASSFIREGYGYTF
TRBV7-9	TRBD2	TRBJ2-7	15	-	TGTGCCAGCAGCTCAAGCGGGAGGGCCTGGTACGAGCAGTACTTC	CASSSSGRAWYEQYF
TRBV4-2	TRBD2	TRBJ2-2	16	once	TGTGCCAGCAGCCAAGATGAGGGAGGGAGGACCGGGGAGCTGTTTTTT	CASSQDEGGRTGELFF
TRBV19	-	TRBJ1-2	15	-	TGTGCCAGTAGTAACGGGGGACCCCCTAACTATGGCTACACCTTC	CASSNGGPPNYGYTF
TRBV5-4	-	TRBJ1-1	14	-	TGTGCCAGCAGCTTGCGGGGGCGGGGGACTGAAGCTTTCTTT	CASSLRGRGTEAFF
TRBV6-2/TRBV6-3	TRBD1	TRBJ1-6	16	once	TGTGCCAGCAGTTTGACAGGGATCTCCTATAATTCACCCCTCCACTTT	CASSLTGISYNSPLHF
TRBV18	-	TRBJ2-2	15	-	TGTGCCAGTCCCTTGGAGGGTTTGCACACCGGGGAGCTGTTTTTT	CASPLEGLHTGELFF
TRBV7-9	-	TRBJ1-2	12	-	TGTGCCAGCAGCAGGCCAGGCTATGGCTACACCTTC	CASSRPGYGYTF
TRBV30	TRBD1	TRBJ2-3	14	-	TGTGCCTGGAGTTCGGGACAGGGCACAGATACGCAGTATTTT	CAWSSGQGTDTQYF
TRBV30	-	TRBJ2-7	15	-	TGTGCCTGGAAAACTTGGAGGCCAAACTCCTACGAGCAGTACTTC	CAWKTWRPNSYEQYF
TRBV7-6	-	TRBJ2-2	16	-	TGTGCCAGCAGCCCCGGCACAGGGGAGGTCTCCGGGGAGCTGTTTTTT	CASSPGTGEVSGELFF
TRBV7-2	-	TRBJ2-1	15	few	TGTGCCAGCAGCTTAGAAGCGGAGGTTTACAATGAGCAGTTCTTC	CASSLEAEVYNEQFF